Shown below are 12 T cell receptor beta chains from a single sample sequenced in a study of blood T cell repertoires in COVID-19. The table came from immunoSEQ multiplex PCR; TCRdb's copy has only in-frame clones and leaves some out. The sample includes 230,000 or so clones, roughly 82% of them seen just once. The specimen sequenced was peripheral blood. These receptors were collected from a woman between 40 and 50 years old who had recovered from COVID-19.

This chain uses TRBV12-3 or TRBV12-4 with TRBJ1-1, with D perhaps TRBD1 (6 bases). V was trimmed by 6 bases and J by 7 bases, leaving 9 bases between them. The CDR3 length is 11 residues. CDR3: CASRTGFEAFF. In DNA form, the CDR3 reads TGTGCCAGCAGAACAGGGTTTGAAGCTTTCTTT.

This chain connects TRBV28 to TRBJ2-1; 12 positions match TRBD2. The V gene's germline CDR1 is MDHEN and CDR2 SYDVKM. With 8 bases clipped from V and 8 bases from J, the junction kept 10 bases outside the gene matches. This CDR3 is built from 15 residues. The CDR3 DNA follows: TGTGCCAGCGGGAACCTAGCGGGGGGGCCCGATGAGCAGTTCTTC. Its protein is CASGNLAGGPDEQFF.

This clone was detected only once. Here the CDR3 DNA reads TGTGCCAGCAGCTTGGAGCAAGCTGAAGCTTTCTTT. It is translated as CASSLEQAEAFF. This chain uses TRBV5-6 with TRBJ1-1; D gene ambiguous. V dropped 0 bases and J dropped 6 bases, with 6 bases sitting between them. The CDR3 is 12 amino acids. In germline, CDR1 is SGHDT, CDR2 YYEEEE.

V usage is TRBV6-5 and J usage is TRBJ2-1; tentatively, D is TRBD1 (6 bases). The CDR3 has 14 amino acids. Germline CDR1 and CDR2: MNHEY and SVGAGI. V gave up 7 bases and J gave up 7 bases, with 17 bases separating them. The CDR3 DNA reads TGTGCCAGCACCAGGGGTACAGGGTGGAATGAGCAGTTCTTC. Translated, it gives CASTRGTGWNEQFF.

This chain connects TRBV5-6 to TRBJ1-5; D remains unclear. V lost 0 bases, J lost 6 bases, and 7 bases lay in between. Looked up from germline, CDR1 is SGHDT and CDR2 is YYEEEE. This CDR3 region has 13 residues. The CDR3 region is CASSLAGGQPQHF. CDR3 DNA sequence: TGTGCCAGCAGCTTGGCCGGCGGTCAGCCCCAGCATTTT.

The J gene is TRBJ2-7, the V gene TRBV11-2, with TRBD1 as a possible D gene (6 bases). CDR3 length equals 14 residues. Germline V gives CDR1 SGHAT, CDR2 FQNNGV. The V end lost 1 base, the J end lost 6 bases, and 13 bases lay between the germline ends. The CDR3 nucleotides read TGTGCCAGCAGCTTAGGGGGGCCAGTCGTCGAGCAGTACTTC. Translating it yields CASSLGGPVVEQYF.

CDR3 protein: CASSFLSGPYEQYF. CDR3 sequence (DNA): TGTGCCAGCAGCTTTCTTAGCGGTCCCTACGAGCAGTACTTC. The chain carries TRBV7-9 and TRBJ2-7; D is possibly TRBD2 (6 bases). The germline V gene has CDR1 SEHNR and CDR2 FQNEAQ (reference sequence). The CDR3 spans 14 residues. The V gene lost 3 bases and the J gene lost 2 bases, with 11 bases spanning the gap. Based on the CDR3 plus reference TRBV7-9 and TRBJ2-7, the full variable domain is DTGVSQNPRHKITKRGQNVTFRCDPISEHNRLYWYRQTLGQGPEFLTYFQNEAQLEKSRLLSDRFSAERPKGSFSTLEIQRTEQGDSAMYLCASSFLSGPYEQYFGPGTRLTVT.

The chain employs TRBV7-2 and TRBJ2-3, with a possible D match to TRBD1 (6 bases). The V gene's germline CDR1 is SGHTA and CDR2 FQGNSA. The CDR3 totals 16 residues. V gave up 8 bases and J gave up 0 bases, with 18 bases separating them. For the CDR3, the DNA is TGTGCCAGCCACCTGACAGGCCTAATAAGCACAGATACGCAGTATTTT. Translated: CASHLTGLISTDTQYF. The full variable domain, in which reference TRBV7-2 and TRBJ2-3 provide the parts outside the CDR3, is GAGVSQSPSNKVTEKGKDVELRCDPISGHTALYWYRQSLGQGLEFLIYFQGNSAPDKSGLPSDRFSAERTGGSVSTLTIQRTQQEDSAVYLCASHLTGLISTDTQYFGPGTRLTVL.

The genes are TRBV6-5 and TRBJ1-5; tentative D call: TRBD1 (6 bases). The germline V gene encodes CDR1 MNHEY and CDR2 SVGAGI. Deletions cut 8 bases from V and 6 bases from J, with 14 bases between. This CDR3 has 13 residues. The CDR3 spells CASGTIQGQPQHF. The CDR3 DNA follows: TGTGCCAGCGGGACAATTCAAGGTCAGCCCCAGCATTTT.

This clone was observed once. The chain has TRBV24-1 and TRBJ2-2; TRBD2 matches 7 bases. Losses at the gene ends were 3 bases for V and 5 bases for J; bases not matched to a gene: 11. Germline CDR1 and CDR2: KGHDR and SFDVKD. The CDR3 is 17 residues long. The CDR3 nucleotides are TGTGCCACCAGTGATGCGGGGGTTGTAGATGGGACCGGGGAGCTGTTTTTT. It codes for CATSDAGVVDGTGELFF.

The gene calls are TRBV4-3 and TRBJ2-1; TRBD2 matches 10 bases. Germline loops: CDR1 LGHNA, CDR2 YSLEER. The CDR3 extends over 18 amino acids. J lost 6 bases, V lost 1 base, and 12 bases had no gene match. CDR3 protein: CASSQAPFGASGGNEQFF. DNA of the CDR3: TGCGCCAGCAGCCAAGCCCCATTCGGAGCTAGCGGGGGCAATGAGCAGTTCTTC.

The V gene is TRBV10-3, the J gene TRBJ1-1; 7 nucleotides match TRBD1. CDR3 length: 13 residues. With 5 bases clipped from V and 1 base from J, the junction kept 1 base outside the gene matches. Germline V gene data show CDR1 as ENHRY and CDR2 as SYGVKD. The CDR3 DNA is TGTGCCATCAGTACAGGGGAGAACACTGAAGCTTTCTTT. The encoded protein is CAISTGENTEAFF.